This T cell receptor (beta chain) was sequenced during a study of T cell responses to AZD1222 COVID-19 vaccine. A note on this clone: Its antigen remains unknown.

Study-level results: Reports say nearly half of spike-specific TCRs go after unmutated variant regions. White British people made up most donors, females outnumbered males, and clonal diversity was possibly underestimated. Sampling that yielded the repertoires occurred only after the peak T cell response. Spike-specific TCR breadth and depth grew following two AZD1222 doses.

Sequenced by immunoSEQ multiplex PCR; TCRdb stores in-frame clones only, minus some. The table includes about 170,000 clones, about 83% detected once. The V and J ends lost 6 bases and 0 bases, in that order; junction bases with no gene match: 17. CDR1 and CDR2 from the germline V gene are MNHEY and SVGEGT. The CDR3 contains 19 residues. This TCR derives from an adult who received the AZD1222 COVID-19 vaccine. Sequencing used peripheral blood, obtained 28 days after the second AZD1222 dose. V gene TRBV6-2 or TRBV6-3 combines with J gene TRBJ1-1, with 9 bases lining up with TRBD1. CDR3 in DNA: TGTGCCAGCAGCCACCCAGCCAGCTACAGGGGGCTCATGAACACTGAAGCTTTCTTT. This encodes CASSHPASYRGLMNTEAFF.